This is a list of T cell receptor beta chains from one sample in a study of cytomegalovirus exposure and HLA in healthy donors. Some clones are missing from TCRdb's copy, which holds only in-frame ones; the method was immunoSEQ multiplex PCR. Here the sample spans over 95,000 clones, around 77% being singletons. The sample comprised PBMCs. All receptors derive from a man aged 40-55 years in good health and CMV-seronegative. Both conserved end residues are part of each CDR3. D genes are given only for firm matches. Clone size appears in some rows only: once, few, many, or a class for an expanded clone.

>TRBD1|TRBJ2-7|TRBV2|-
TGTGCCAGCAGTGACCCGGGACAGGCCTACGAGCAGTACTTC
CASSDPGQAYEQYF
>TRBD2|TRBJ2-1|TRBV7-9|-
TGTGCCAGCAGCCATAGCGGGAGGGCCGGATACAATGAGCAGTTCTTC
CASSHSGRAGYNEQFF
>-|TRBJ2-7|TRBV6-5|-
TGTGCCAGCAGCCAGGCCTACGAGCAGTACTTC
CASSQAYEQYF
>TRBD2|TRBJ2-7|TRBV7-6|few
TGTGCCAGCAGCTTAGCTAGCGGGGTCTACGAGCAGTACTTC
CASSLASGVYEQYF
>-|TRBJ1-6|TRBV7-8|-
TGTGCCAGCAGCGCCCTGACTGGTGACAGGACCAATTCACCCCTCCACTTT
CASSALTGDRTNSPLHF
>TRBD2|TRBJ2-3|TRBV30|once
TGTGCCTGGAGTGTACTTAGCGGGATCCCCCTAATTGCGACAGATACGCAGTATTTT
CAWSVLSGIPLIATDTQYF
>-|TRBJ1-6|TRBV19|-
TGTGCCAGCAACCCAGGGAGGGCCTATAATTCACCCCTCCACTTT
CASNPGRAYNSPLHF
>TRBD2|TRBJ2-7|TRBV10-1|-
TGCGCCAGCAGTAAGGGACTAGCACCGACCTACGAGCAGTACTTC
CASSKGLAPTYEQYF
>-|TRBJ2-7|TRBV2|-
TGTGCCAGCAGTGGTAAATACGAGCAGTACTTC
CASSGKYEQYF
>TRBD2|TRBJ2-7|TRBV6-6|-
TGTGCCAGCAGCCTCGGACTAGCGGGAGGCTACGAGCAGTACTTC
CASSLGLAGGYEQYF